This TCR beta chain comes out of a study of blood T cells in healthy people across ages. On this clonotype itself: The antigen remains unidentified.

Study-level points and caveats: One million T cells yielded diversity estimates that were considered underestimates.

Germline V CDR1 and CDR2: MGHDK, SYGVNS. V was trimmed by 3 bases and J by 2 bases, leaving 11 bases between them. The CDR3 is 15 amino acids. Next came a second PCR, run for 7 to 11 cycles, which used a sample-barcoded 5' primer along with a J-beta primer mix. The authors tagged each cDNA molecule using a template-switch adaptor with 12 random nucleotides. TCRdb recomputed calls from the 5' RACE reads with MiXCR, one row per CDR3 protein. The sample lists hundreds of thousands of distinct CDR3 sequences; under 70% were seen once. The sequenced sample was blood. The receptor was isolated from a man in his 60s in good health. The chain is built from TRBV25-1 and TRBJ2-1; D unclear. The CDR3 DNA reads TGTGCCAGCAGTGACCCACGGACCCCCTACAATGAGCAGTTCTTC. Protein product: CASSDPRTPYNEQFF.